One and the same sample provided the 13 T cell receptor beta chains below, sequenced in a study of shared clonotypes between healthy human individuals. The table came from immunoSEQ multiplex PCR; TCRdb's copy has only in-frame clones and leaves some out. The repertoire has around 700,000 clones, about 74% of them found once; the top ten carry under 2%. The sample taken for sequencing was memory CD4+ T cells sorted from blood. As to subset: CD45RA-negative fraction. These receptors all stem from a woman under 40 in good health.

This chain links TRBV6-1 with TRBJ2-7; the match to TRBD1 covers 9 bases. The V gene's germline CDR1 is MNHNS and CDR2 SASEGT. The CDR3 has 14 amino acids. Trimming removed 6 bases from V and 0 bases from J; junction bases left unmatched: 3. The CDR3 spells CASRDRGISYEQYF. DNA of the CDR3: TGTGCCAGCAGGGACAGGGGCATCTCCTACGAGCAGTACTTC.

The chain recombines TRBV29-1 with TRBJ2-7; maybe TRBD2 (6 bases). The V end was cut by 4 bases, the J end by 2 bases, with 15 bases between. This CDR3 comprises 14 residues. In germline, CDR1 is SQVTM, CDR2 ANQGSEA. The CDR3 nucleotides read TGCAGCGTTGCGACCCGCGGGACTCCCTACGAGCAGTACTTC. Translating it yields CSVATRGTPYEQYF.

In regard to this clone: Other DNA sequences within the sample encode an identical CDR3. V gene TRBV6-6 combines with J gene TRBJ1-2; D gene uncertain. V was trimmed by 2 bases and J by 3 bases, leaving 7 bases between them. The CDR3 loop spans 13 amino acids. Germline V lookup: CDR1 MNHNY, CDR2 SVGAGI (reference sequence). CDR3 DNA: TGTGCCAGCAGTTACGGGCAGTACTATGGCTACACCTTC. Translated: CASSYGQYYGYTF.

This chain joins TRBV7-8 and TRBJ2-7, with 9 bases fitting TRBD2. The J segment lost 2 bases and the V segment lost 5 bases, leaving 22 bases of the junction unmatched. The CDR3 covers 20 residues. Germline V gene sequence: CDR1 SGHVS, CDR2 FQNEAQ. The DNA of the CDR3 is TGTGCCAGCAGCCAGCAACCTCACAGAGCGGGAGGCATACTTACCTACGAGCAGTACTTC. It encodes CASSQQPHRAGGILTYEQYF.

V is TRBV7-9 and J is TRBJ2-7; D gene ambiguous. Germline-derived CDR1 and CDR2 are SEHNR and FQNEAQ (reference sequence). V lost 5 bases to trimming and J lost 3 bases, with 5 bases between them. This CDR3 has 11 amino acids. DNA for the CDR3: TGTGCCAGCAGCGAGCACTACGAGCAGTACTTC. Translating gives CASSEHYEQYF.

The V and J genes are TRBV14 and TRBJ2-7; D remains unclear. Germline CDR1 SGHDN, CDR2 FVKESK. V dropped 3 bases and J dropped 3 bases, with 9 bases sitting between them. The CDR3 has 13 amino acids. CDR3 bases: TGTGCCAGCAGCCACTATAGGGTCTACGAGCAGTACTTC. It encodes CASSHYRVYEQYF.

This chain links TRBV6-6 with TRBJ1-5; D remains ambiguous. Germline V lookup: CDR1 MNHNY, CDR2 SVGAGI (reference sequence). The CDR3 extends over 14 amino acids. V lost 5 bases to trimming and J lost 0 bases, with 8 bases between them. The CDR3 nucleotides read TGTGCCAGCAGTAACTGGAATAGCAATCAGCCCCAGCATTTT. This translates into CASSNWNSNQPQHF.

Points on this clone: A much larger clone is a single base away; this may be a read error. The chain employs TRBV2 and TRBJ2-2, with 7 bases matching TRBD1. The CDR3 is 14 residues long. After removal of 4 bases from V and 3 bases from J, the junction contained 2 bases not matched to a gene. The germline V gene encodes CDR1 SNHLY and CDR2 FYNNEI. CDR3 sequence reads: CASSGTGDTGELFF. The CDR3 DNA reads TGTGCCAGCAGTGGGACAGGCGACACCGGGGAGCTGTTTTTT.

The chain recombines TRBV6-6 with TRBJ1-5, with a tentative D call TRBD1 (5 bases). Germline loops: CDR1 MNHNY, CDR2 SVGAGI (reference sequence). The CDR3 contains 15 residues. V dropped 6 bases and J dropped 1 base, with 13 bases sitting between them. The CDR3 loop reads CASSVDGTSNQPQHF. The CDR3 DNA follows: TGTGCCAGCAGCGTGGATGGGACCAGCAATCAGCCCCAGCATTTT.

The chain joins TRBV28 to TRBJ2-1; D may be TRBD1 or TRBD2 (6 bases each). V lost 5 bases, J lost 7 bases, and 18 bases lay in between. Germline lookup yields CDR1 MDHEN and CDR2 SYDVKM. The CDR3 totals 15 residues. CDR3 protein: CASSEQGGNFNEQFF. The CDR3 bases are TGTGCCAGCAGTGAACAGGGAGGTAATTTTAATGAGCAGTTCTTC. Full variable domain (rest looked up from reference TRBV28 and TRBJ2-1): DVKVTQSSRYLVKRTGEKVFLECVQDMDHENMFWYRQDPGLGLRLIYFSYDVKMKEKGDIPEGYSVSREKKERFSLILESASTNQTSMYLCASSEQGGNFNEQFFGPGTRLTVL.

CDR3 in DNA: TGTGCCAGCAGCTATCAGGAGGGGGGCTACACCTTC. Protein product: CASSYQEGGYTF. The chain employs TRBV7-9 and TRBJ1-2; D perhaps matches TRBD1 (5 bases). This CDR3 contains 12 residues. The germline V gene has CDR1 SEHNR and CDR2 FQNEAQ (reference sequence). V was clipped by 4 bases and J by 8 bases, with 11 bases between them.

This clone was counted a few times. Here the CDR3 DNA reads TGTGCCACCCGGGACTGGCTCTCCTACGAGCAGTACTTC. Protein: CATRDWLSYEQYF. The chain joins TRBV19 to TRBJ2-7; a possible D gene is TRBD2 (6 bases). Germline values: CDR1 LNHDA, CDR2 SQIVND (reference sequence). The CDR3 consists of 13 residues. The ends were cut back, 10 bases at V and 0 bases at J, with 13 bases in the middle.

Only one count was recorded for this clone. The sample has other DNA sequences that encode this CDR3 too. V usage is TRBV11-2 and J usage is TRBJ2-1; D is undetermined. The germline V gene encodes CDR1 SGHAT and CDR2 FQNNGV. The CDR3 length is 14 residues. V gave up 1 base and J gave up 4 bases, with 8 bases separating them. Written as DNA, the CDR3 is TGTGCCAGCAGCTTAGCGGGTCTATACAATGAGCAGTTCTTC. It translates to CASSLAGLYNEQFF.